This T cell receptor beta chain was recovered during a study of T-cell reconstitution after alpha-beta-depleted transplantation in children. Regarding the study as a whole: The high TCRbeta diversity at day 60 in some patients came from surviving recipient T cells and thymic progenitors. Reports say that about two months after transplant, the alpha-beta T cells came out of several hundred graft clones that had expanded. At the one-year point after transplant, T-cell counts and TCRbeta diversity were found to come mostly from T cells that had been newly produced.

As regards this clonotype: No antigen is known for it.

Unique molecular identifiers were built into the TCRbeta library. TCRdb redid the calling of the PCR reads with MiXCR, one entry per CDR3 protein. The repertoire holds more than 300,000 distinct CDR3 sequences, about a sixth seen once, with about 41% in the top ten. This CDR3 has 15 residues. V was pared by 8 bases and J by 4 bases, with 20 bases between. The germline gives CDR1 ENHRY, CDR2 SYGVKD. The starting material was PBMCs, mostly from graft donor cells, obtained 360 days after TCRalphabeta/CD19-depleted stem cell transplant. The sequence derives from a male patient between 2 and 15 years old who had a stem cell transplant for acute lymphoblastic leukemia, so the T cells may come from the graft donor. V and J are TRBV10-3 and TRBJ2-5, with D possibly TRBD2 on 5 matching bases. CDR3 nucleotides: TGTGCCATCGGTGTAGTGGGAGTTATCGGAGAGACCCAGTACTTC. Its protein is CAIGVVGVIGETQYF.